This T cell receptor (beta chain) was sequenced during a study of blood T cell repertoires in COVID-19. The CDR3 is 13 residues long. Germline loops: CDR1 KGHDR, CDR2 SFDVKD. The V end lost 5 bases, the J end lost 4 bases, and 10 bases lay between the germline ends. Sequencing used immunoSEQ multiplex PCR; TCRdb keeps in-frame clones, though not all of them. The sample comprises 200,000 to 300,000 clones, more than 75% of which are singletons, and about 5.2% rests with the top ten. The genes are TRBV24-1 and TRBJ1-1; D gene ambiguous. The sample taken for sequencing was peripheral blood. The origin of this receptor is a woman aged 55-70 years with COVID-19, enrolled during active disease. The CDR3 is CATSGTRATEAFF. In nucleotides, the CDR3 is TGTGCCACCAGTGGGACGCGGGCCACTGAAGCTTTCTTT.